Here is one TCR beta chain with its context. Its antigen is as yet unknown. There are 14 residues in the CDR3. Trimming left V 4 bases short and J 8 bases short, with 17 bases between. The germline V gene has CDR1 MNHEY and CDR2 SVGAGI. It was with 60 Vbeta and 13 Jbeta primers that the PCR ran. The protocol was immunoSEQ multiplex PCR, while the TCRdb copy is restricted to in-frame clones and leaves out a portion. The table includes roughly 110,000 clones, approximately 80% detected once. This entry is derived from a study of cytomegalovirus exposure and HLA in healthy donors. The wider study: Across about 400 genotyped donors, around 82% landed in the Caucasian-associated ancestry cluster. Study-wide findings and caveats: Reportedly, diagnosis of cytomegalovirus status by the classifier showed high specificity and sensitivity. Researchers catalogued over 150 TCR beta chains as cytomegalovirus-associated.

The sequenced sample consisted of PBMCs. This TCR was sampled from a man between 40 and 49 years old in good health and CMV-seropositive. The chain recombines TRBV6-5 with TRBJ1-1, with D perhaps TRBD1 (6 bases). The CDR3 bases are TGTGCCAGCAGTTCAACAGGGCGGAAGAGAGAAGCTTTCTTT. Residues: CASSSTGRKREAFF.